A single sample is the source of the 7 T cell receptor beta chains below, sequenced in a study of Graves' ophthalmopathy and Graves' hyperthyroidism. The sequenced template was RNA, covering the TCR beta CDR3 region. HTBI primers primed a first-round RT-PCR, and a second-round multiplex PCR followed. TCRdb redid the calling of the multiplex PCR reads with MiXCR, one entry per CDR3 protein. The table includes more than 300,000 distinct CDR3 sequences, about a sixth detected once. The sample was peripheral blood. Receptors were obtained from an adult woman with stable Graves' hyperthyroidism.

This clonotype was recorded many times. V usage is TRBV11-2 and J usage is TRBJ1-2; no clear D gene. Germline CDR1 reads SGHAT; CDR2 reads FQNNGV. This CDR3 has 14 residues. V shed 1 base and J shed 5 bases, with 11 bases lying between them. The CDR3 loop reads CASSLAPGRYGYTF. DNA for the CDR3: TGTGCCAGCAGCTTAGCTCCCGGGAGATATGGCTACACCTTC. The full variable domain, completed using reference TRBV11-2 and TRBJ1-2, is EAGVAQSPRYKIIEKRQSVAFWCNPISGHATLYWYQQILGQGPKLLIQFQNNGVVDDSQLPKDRFSAERLKGVDSTLKIQPAKLEDSAVYLCASSLAPGRYGYTFGSGTRLTVV.

This clonotype was counted many times. CDR3 bases: TGTGCCAGCAGTTACGCTAGCGGGAGACCCGGAGAGCAGTACTTC. Translated, it gives CASSYASGRPGEQYF. V usage is TRBV6-5 and J usage is TRBJ2-7; TRBD2 aligns across 10 bases. V lost 2 bases and J lost 7; bases outside the gene matches: 8. CDR1 and CDR2 from the germline V gene are MNHEY and SVGAGI. The CDR3 is made up of 15 amino acids.

A remark on this clonotype: One end of the junction varies from germline; a read error may be responsible. The genes are TRBV29-1 and TRBJ1-1, with TRBD1 as a possible D gene (6 bases). The germline gives CDR1 SQVTM, CDR2 ANQGSEA. CDR3 size: 12 residues. CDR3 loop: CSVHTGSTEAVF. CDR3 nucleotides: TGCAGCGTTCATACAGGGAGCACTGAAGCTGTCTTT.

Many counts were recorded for this clonotype. The V and J genes are TRBV6-5 and TRBJ2-7, with 7 bases fitting TRBD1. The CDR3 contains 14 residues. V shed 6 bases, J shed 0 bases, and the junction held 5 bases outside the gene matches. Germline V gives CDR1 MNHEY, CDR2 SVGAGI. For the CDR3, the DNA is TGTGCCAGCAGACCGGGACAGTTCTCCTACGAGCAGTACTTC. Residues: CASRPGQFSYEQYF.

There are many counts of this clonotype. This chain joins TRBV11-3 and TRBJ2-2; possible D gene TRBD2, 6 bases. Trimming left V 2 bases short and J 5 bases short, with 15 bases between. CDR3 length: 16 residues. The germline gives CDR1 SGHNT, CDR2 YENEEA. The CDR3 reads CASSLFAGRWTGELFF. The CDR3 region has the DNA TGTGCCAGCAGCTTATTTGCGGGAAGGTGGACCGGGGAGCTGTTTTTT.

The chain links TRBV29-1 to TRBJ2-5, with D possibly being TRBD1 (6 bases). Germline assignment: CDR1 SQVTM and CDR2 ANQGSEA. This CDR3 region has 14 residues. V was pared by 2 bases and J by 0 bases, with 10 bases between. DNA of the CDR3: TGCAGCGTTGAATGGACAGCGTACCAAGAGACCCAGTACTTC. Translating it yields CSVEWTAYQETQYF.

The table lists this clonotype with many counts. V gene TRBV6-2 or TRBV6-3 combines with J gene TRBJ2-7; D is ambiguous. Per the germline V gene, CDR1 is MNHEY and CDR2 is SVGEGT. The CDR3 contains 12 residues. Deletions cut 2 bases from V and 5 bases from J, with 7 bases between. CDR3: CASSYPVDEQYF. The CDR3 DNA follows: TGTGCCAGCAGTTACCCCGTGGACGAGCAGTACTTC.